The 23 T cell receptor beta chains presented below share a single source sample, sequenced in a study of T cells after yellow fever vaccination. TCRdb ran MiXCR on the 5' RACE reads and lists one entry per CDR3 protein. The sample lists almost 600,000 distinct CDR3 sequences, roughly 14% occurring once. Sample: PBMCs, taken on the day of the yellow fever booster vaccination. The source of these receptors is a man aged 30-40 years who received the YFV17D yellow fever vaccine.

This chain joins TRBV28 and TRBJ2-2; D is uncertain. V shed 3 bases and J shed 4 bases, with 12 bases lying between them. CDR1 and CDR2 (germline): MDHEN, SYDVKM. This CDR3 is built from 15 residues. This CDR3 reads CASSFVPFGTGELFF. The CDR3 nucleotides are TGTGCCAGCAGTTTTGTCCCGTTTGGCACCGGGGAGCTGTTTTTT. Variable domain in full (rest from reference TRBV28 and TRBJ2-2): DVKVTQSSRYLVKRTGEKVFLECVQDMDHENMFWYRQDPGLGLRLIYFSYDVKMKEKGDIPEGYSVSREKKERFSLILESASTNQTSMYLCASSFVPFGTGELFFGEGSRLTVL.

V gene TRBV5-1 combines with J gene TRBJ2-1; a weak D match, TRBD1 (7 bases). The germline V and J ends were trimmed by 7 bases and 7 bases, with 18 bases remaining between them. CDR3 length: 14 residues. Germline V gives CDR1 SGHRS, CDR2 YFSETQ. CDR3 sequence: CASGVEGAFNEQFF. In DNA, the CDR3 is TGCGCCAGCGGGGTGGAGGGGGCTTTTAATGAGCAGTTCTTC.

This chain connects TRBV5-4 to TRBJ2-3, with 7 bases lining up with TRBD1. Germline V gives CDR1 SGHNT, CDR2 YYREEE (reference sequence). CDR3 length: 15 amino acids. J lost 7 bases, V lost 4 bases, and 12 bases had no gene match. The chain's CDR3 is CASSVITVRGNTQYF. DNA of the CDR3: TGTGCCAGCAGCGTCATCACCGTCAGGGGGAATACGCAGTATTTT.

This chain uses TRBV20-1 with TRBJ2-7; D possibly corresponds to TRBD1 (6 bases). CDR3 length: 12 amino acids. V was pared by 2 bases and J by 3 bases, with 8 bases between. The germline gives CDR1 DFQATT, CDR2 SNEGSKA (reference sequence). The DNA of the CDR3 is TGCAGTGCTAGACGGGACAACTACGAGCAGTACTTC. Translation gives CSARRDNYEQYF.

The chain links TRBV6-1 to TRBJ2-1; 7 nucleotides match TRBD2. This CDR3 comprises 14 residues. CDR1 MNHNS and CDR2 SASEGT come from the germline V gene. Unmatched junction bases numbered 7, after V lost 7 bases and J lost 4 bases. CDR3 DNA sequence: TGTGCCAGCAACACCGGGACTAAGTACAATGAGCAGTTCTTC. This gives the protein CASNTGTKYNEQFF.

The table lists this clonotype with a few counts. The chain has TRBV11-2 and TRBJ1-1; no clear D. Germline V CDR1 and CDR2: SGHAT, FQNNGV. Trimming removed 5 bases from V and 4 bases from J, with 8 bases in between. The CDR3 runs to 12 residues. As DNA, the CDR3 is TGTGCCAGCAGCCAAACAATCACTGAAGCTTTCTTT. It translates to CASSQTITEAFF. Drawing the rest from reference TRBV11-2 and TRBJ1-1, the complete variable domain is EAGVAQSPRYKIIEKRQSVAFWCNPISGHATLYWYQQILGQGPKLLIQFQNNGVVDDSQLPKDRFSAERLKGVDSTLKIQPAKLEDSAVYLCASSQTITEAFFGQGTRLTVV.

The chain is built from TRBV7-8 and TRBJ2-1; D is perhaps TRBD1 (6 bases). Germline-derived CDR1 and CDR2 are SGHVS and FQNEAQ. The germline V and J ends were trimmed by 2 bases and 4 bases, with 18 bases remaining between them. The CDR3 extends over 17 amino acids. The CDR3 loop is CASSLSGVAGGYNEQFF. The CDR3, as DNA: TGTGCCAGCAGCTTATCAGGGGTCGCGGGCGGATACAATGAGCAGTTCTTC.

In this sample, this clonotype turned up a few times. The genes are TRBV27 and TRBJ1-1, with D hard to call. Germline V gene lookup returns CDR1 MNHEY and CDR2 SMNVEV (reference sequence). Between the trimmed V and J ends, which lost 7 bases and 4 bases, there was a span of 19 bases. This CDR3 spans 15 amino acids. CDR3 amino acids: CASTMSRARGTEAFF. In DNA form, the CDR3 reads TGTGCCAGCACTATGTCGCGCGCGCGAGGCACTGAAGCTTTCTTT.

V is TRBV7-9 and J is TRBJ2-5; 12 bases agree with TRBD2. Trimming at V came to 5 bases and at J to 1 base, leaving 5 bases not matched to a gene. The CDR3 sequence is 16 residues long. The V gene's germline CDR1 is SEHNR and CDR2 FQNEAQ (reference sequence). The DNA for the CDR3 is TGTGCCAGCAGCCCCACTAGCGGGAGGATCCAAGAGACCCAGTACTTC. Its translation is CASSPTSGRIQETQYF.

The V gene is TRBV4-1, the J gene TRBJ2-3; the D gene could be TRBD1 or TRBD2 (6 bases each). Germline assignment: CDR1 MGHRA and CDR2 YSYEKL. The CDR3 spans 16 residues. V lost 1 base to trimming and J lost 2 bases, with 13 bases between them. The CDR3 here is CASSQVQGRDTDTQYF. The CDR3 nucleotides read TGCGCCAGCAGCCAAGTTCAGGGGCGGGACACAGATACGCAGTATTTT.

This clonotype was detected only a few times. The V and J genes are TRBV12-3 or TRBV12-4 and TRBJ2-6, with a possible D match to TRBD1 (6 bases). This CDR3 is 16 amino acids long. V was cut by 3 bases and J by 1 base, with 10 bases left in between. CDR3 loop: CASSFDRTSGANVLTF. The CDR3 DNA sequence: TGTGCCAGCAGTTTCGACAGGACGTCTGGGGCCAACGTCCTGACTTTC.

This rearrangement joins TRBV30 to TRBJ1-2; 8 bases are shared with TRBD1. In germline, CDR1 is GTSNPN, CDR2 SVGIG (reference sequence). With V trimmed by 3 bases and J by 7 bases, 7 bases remained unmatched. This CDR3 comprises 13 residues. The CDR3 is CAWSAGQGVGYTF. The CDR3 nucleotides are TGTGCCTGGAGCGCCGGACAGGGTGTTGGCTACACCTTC. The whole variable domain, remainder taken from reference TRBV30 and TRBJ1-2, is SQTIHQWPATLVQPVGSPLSLECTVEGTSNPNLYWYRQAAGRGLQLLFYSVGIGQISSEVPQNLSASRPQDRQFILSSKKLLLSDSGFYLCAWSAGQGVGYTFGSGTRLTVV.

The CDR3 sequence: CASSSGDPGELFF. The CDR3 region has the DNA TGTGCCAGCAGCTCCGGGGACCCCGGGGAGCTGTTTTTT. The V gene is TRBV7-9, the J gene TRBJ2-2; D may match TRBD1 or TRBD2 (5 bases each). The CDR3 is 13 residues long. Deletions cut 4 bases from V and 6 bases from J, with 9 bases between. Per germline, CDR1 SEHNR and CDR2 FQNEAQ (reference sequence).

This clonotype came up a few times. The J gene is TRBJ1-6, the V gene TRBV27, with D uncertain. CDR1 is MNHEY, CDR2 SMNVEV, per germline (reference sequence). The CDR3 covers 15 residues. Trimming pared 2 bases from V and 5 bases from J, leaving 10 bases between. CDR3 coding DNA: TGTGCCAGCAGTTTAACCCCCTCGGATAATTCACCCCTCCACTTT. Its protein is CASSLTPSDNSPLHF.

This clonotype was seen a handful of times. The rearrangement links TRBV7-9 to TRBJ2-1; D might be TRBD2 (6 bases). With 8 bases removed from V and 6 bases from J, the gap between germline ends came to 11 bases. The length of the CDR3 is 12 residues. Germline V gives CDR1 SEHNR, CDR2 FQNEAQ (reference sequence). The CDR3 protein is CASGWRGNEQFF. The CDR3 nucleotides are TGTGCCAGCGGTTGGAGGGGCAATGAGCAGTTCTTC.

This clonotype is a singleton in its sample. The chain has TRBV15 and TRBJ2-5, with 9 bases that match TRBD2. The V gene's germline CDR1 is LNHNV and CDR2 YYDKDF (reference sequence). Trimming removed 0 bases from V and 7 bases from J; junction bases left unmatched: 12. The CDR3 length is 17 residues. DNA of the CDR3: TGTGCCACCAGCAGAGAGCGGTTAGCGGGAGCCGCTGGGACCCAGTACTTC. The encoded protein is CATSRERLAGAAGTQYF.

This clonotype was detected only a few times. The V and J genes are TRBV6-1 and TRBJ2-1; unclear D gene. Trimming took off 6 bases at V and 0 bases at J, with 12 bases between the two ends. Germline CDR1 and CDR2: MNHNS and SASEGT. The CDR3 totals 15 residues. The CDR3 spells CASSPDGYSYNEQFF. The CDR3 nucleotides read TGTGCCAGCAGCCCCGACGGTTACTCCTACAATGAGCAGTTCTTC.

The chain links TRBV18 to TRBJ1-2; D perhaps matches TRBD1 (5 bases). From germline, CDR1 is KGHSH and CDR2 LQKENI. The V and J ends lost 3 bases and 7 bases respectively, with 15 bases between them. This CDR3 spans 14 amino acids. The CDR3 region is CASSPSPQGPGYTF. CDR3 in DNA: TGTGCCAGCTCACCGTCGCCCCAGGGTCCTGGCTACACCTTC.

The V gene is TRBV5-6, the J gene TRBJ2-1; 9 positions match TRBD2. The length of the CDR3 is 15 residues. The trim removed 2 bases at V and 7 bases at J, leaving 7 bases unmatched. Germline assignment: CDR1 SGHDT and CDR2 YYEEEE. CDR3 in DNA: TGTGCCAGCAGCTTCGGCGGGAGGGCAGCAAATGAGCAGTTCTTC. This codes for CASSFGGRAANEQFF.

This sequence joins TRBV11-2 and TRBJ2-2; 9 bases are a match to TRBD2. Trimming took 5 bases from V and 0 from J; bases not matched to a gene: 16. CDR3 length: 20 amino acids. Germline V CDR1 and CDR2: SGHAT, FQNNGV. The CDR3 coding sequence is TGTGCCAGCAGCCGATACTCCGGACTAGCGAGAATCGCGAACACCGGGGAGCTGTTTTTT. Protein: CASSRYSGLARIANTGELFF.

The J gene is TRBJ2-1, the V gene TRBV11-2, with 7 nucleotides matching TRBD1. The CDR3 runs 19 residues. From germline, CDR1 is SGHAT and CDR2 FQNNGV. Trimming cost V 2 bases and J 1 base; bases outside gene matches: 14. CDR3 nucleotide sequence: TGTGCCAGCAGCTTATATTTCCGACAGGGTAGAGGGTCCTACAATGAGCAGTTCTTC. It codes for CASSLYFRQGRGSYNEQFF.

In this sample, this clonotype turned up a few times. This chain connects TRBV7-9 to TRBJ2-1; 12 bases agree with TRBD2. V dropped 5 bases and J dropped 9; count of bases not matched to a gene: 8. There are 15 residues in the CDR3. Germline-derived CDR1 and CDR2 are SEHNR and FQNEAQ (reference sequence). CDR3 nucleotides: TGTGCCAGCAGCAGTACTAGCGGGAGGAGGAGTGAGCAGTTCTTC. Translation: CASSSTSGRRSEQFF.

This chain uses TRBV6-1 with TRBJ1-3; weak D call: TRBD1 (5 bases). The CDR3 is 15 residues long. CDR1 is MNHNS and CDR2 is SASEGT in the germline V gene. Between the trimmed V and J ends, which lost 5 bases and 0 bases, there was a span of 11 bases. The CDR3 loop reads CASSRDPSSGNTIYF. In DNA, the CDR3 is TGTGCCAGCAGTAGGGACCCGAGCTCTGGAAACACCATATATTTT.